A single sample gave rise to the 28 T cell receptor beta chains below, sequenced in a study of blood T cell repertoires in COVID-19. Some clones are missing from TCRdb's copy, which holds only in-frame ones; the method was immunoSEQ multiplex PCR. The sample records fewer than 65,000 clones, 75% to 90% being singletons. Sequencing was carried out using peripheral blood. These receptors all come from a man between 25 and 39 years old with COVID-19, enrolled during active disease.

This rearrangement joins TRBV6-5 to TRBJ2-7, with D possibly matching TRBD2 (7 bases). Germline-derived CDR1 and CDR2 are MNHEY and SVGAGI. Trimming removed 11 bases at V and 2 bases at J, with 22 bases between. The CDR3 length is 15 residues. CDR3 sequence: CAARGGASETYEQYF. The CDR3 region has the DNA TGTGCCGCCCGAGGGGGGGCTTCGGAAACCTACGAGCAGTACTTC.

This chain connects TRBV19 to TRBJ2-1; 12 bases are shared with TRBD2. This CDR3 spans 18 amino acids. Germline V gene data show CDR1 as LNHDA and CDR2 as SQIVND (reference sequence). Trimming removed 5 bases from V and 1 base from J; junction bases left unmatched: 9. The CDR3 sequence: CASSPMTSGGGSYNEQFF. CDR3 nucleotide sequence: TGTGCCAGTAGTCCGATGACTAGCGGGGGTGGTTCCTACAATGAGCAGTTCTTC.

This sequence joins TRBV15 and TRBJ1-1; TRBD1 matches 7 bases. V shed 1 base and J 2 bases; nucleotides not matched to a gene: 4. Germline V gene sequence: CDR1 LNHNV, CDR2 YYDKDF (reference sequence). CDR3 length equals 15 residues. The CDR3 is CATSRGGQINTEAFF. Here the CDR3 DNA reads TGTGCCACCAGCAGAGGGGGACAGATAAACACTGAAGCTTTCTTT.

The chain combines TRBV6-5 with TRBJ2-7; D is uncertain. V was shortened by 4 bases and J by 3 bases, with 4 bases between the two germline ends. This CDR3 is built from 11 residues. Germline V gives CDR1 MNHEY, CDR2 SVGAGI. CDR3 in amino acids: CASSSLYEQYF. The CDR3 nucleotides read TGTGCCAGCAGTTCTCTCTACGAGCAGTACTTC.

V usage is TRBV19 and J usage is TRBJ1-2; weak D call: TRBD1 (5 bases). The CDR3 extends over 14 amino acids. V was shortened by 5 bases and J by 4 bases, with 14 bases between the two germline ends. From germline, CDR1 is LNHDA and CDR2 SQIVND (reference sequence). The CDR3: CASSPIGRVYGYTF. The CDR3 nucleotides read TGTGCCAGTAGTCCTATCGGCAGGGTCTATGGCTACACCTTC.

This chain links TRBV27 with TRBJ1-2; D not certain. Trimming shortened V by 2 bases and J by 0 bases, and 10 bases separated the two germline ends. There are 15 residues in the CDR3. Per germline, CDR1 MNHEY and CDR2 SMNVEV (reference sequence). The DNA of the CDR3 is TGTGCCAGCAGTTTAGTCCCCGGGACTAACTATGGCTACACCTTC. Amino acid sequence: CASSLVPGTNYGYTF.

The chain recombines TRBV28 with TRBJ2-5; 15 nucleotides line up with TRBD2. This CDR3 region has 17 residues. Looked up from germline, CDR1 is MDHEN and CDR2 is SYDVKM. Losses at the gene ends were 5 bases for V and 2 bases for J; bases not matched to a gene: 6. The CDR3 region has the DNA TGTGCCAGCAGTGCTTCCGGGACTAGCGGGAGGCAAGAGACCCAGTACTTC. Protein: CASSASGTSGRQETQYF.

This clone showed up just a few times. CDR3 coding DNA: TGTGCCAGCAGTGGGGTCACCAGAGGGACATATGAGACCCAGTACTTC. Protein: CASSGVTRGTYETQYF. The rearrangement joins TRBV25-1 to TRBJ2-5; D possibly corresponds to TRBD1 (6 bases). CDR1 is MGHDK and CDR2 is SYGVNS in the germline V gene. Trimming removed 4 bases at V and 5 bases at J, with 20 bases between. The length of the CDR3 is 16 residues.

This sequence joins TRBV7-9 and TRBJ1-2; TRBD1 might be the D (6 bases). Looked up from germline, CDR1 is SEHNR and CDR2 is FQNEAQ (reference sequence). Trimming stripped 5 bases from V and 8 bases from J, with 15 bases between. This CDR3 is 13 amino acids long. This chain's CDR3 is CASSTNWGGGYTF. CDR3 coding DNA: TGTGCCAGCAGCACAAATTGGGGGGGCGGCTACACCTTC.

This rearrangement joins TRBV25-1 to TRBJ1-5; the match to TRBD1 covers 7 bases. This CDR3 is built from 13 residues. Germline V gives CDR1 MGHDK, CDR2 SYGVNS. The trim removed 4 bases at V and 4 bases at J, leaving 1 base unmatched. CDR3 bases: TGTGCCAGCAGTGGGACAGGAAATCAGCCCCAGCATTTT. This translates into CASSGTGNQPQHF.

The CDR3 DNA follows: TGTGCCAGCAGCACGACTAGCGGGGGCGGTGAGCAGTTCTTC. Its translation: CASSTTSGGGEQFF. This rearrangement joins TRBV7-9 to TRBJ2-1; 12 positions match TRBD2. The CDR3 runs 14 residues. CDR1 is SEHNR, CDR2 FQNEAQ, per germline (reference sequence). Germline trimming cut 5 bases from V and 9 bases from J; bases unmatched to any gene: 5.

The chain employs TRBV9 and TRBJ2-5, with 8 positions matching TRBD1. CDR1 is SGDLS, CDR2 YYNGEE, per germline. This CDR3 region has 14 residues. The V and J ends lost 3 bases and 2 bases, in that order; junction bases with no gene match: 3. The CDR3 region has the DNA TGTGCCAGCAGCGCAGGGGGCATTCAAGAGACCCAGTACTTC. Translation gives CASSAGGIQETQYF.

A single count supports this clone. The V gene is TRBV7-9, the J gene TRBJ2-3; D gene ambiguous. This CDR3 has 11 residues. The V and J ends lost 8 bases and 4 bases respectively, with 7 bases between them. CDR1 is SEHNR, CDR2 FQNEAQ, per germline (reference sequence). The CDR3 region has the DNA TGTGCCAGCCACTTGGCAGATACGCAGTATTTT. This gives the protein CASHLADTQYF.

In nucleotides, the CDR3 is TGTGCCAGCAGCCCCCGAGGGGGGGGAGGCGAAAAACTGTTTTTT. Translation: CASSPRGGGGEKLFF. The chain is built from TRBV3-1 (or the pseudogene TRBV3-2) and TRBJ1-4, with a weak D call TRBD1 (6 bases). Trimming cost V 4 bases and J 8 bases, with 17 bases left between them. Germline V gives CDR1 LGHDT, CDR2 YNNKEL (reference sequence). The CDR3 extends over 15 amino acids.

The CDR3 bases are TGTGCCAGCAGCTTAGTTTCTGCCGGGTACGAGCAGTACTTC. This sequence encodes CASSLVSAGYEQYF. The gene calls are TRBV7-2 and TRBJ2-7, with no clear D. This CDR3 contains 14 residues. Trimming cost V 1 base and J 4 bases, with 11 bases left between them. CDR1 is SGHTA, CDR2 FQGNSA, per germline. The whole variable domain, filled in from reference TRBV7-2 and TRBJ2-7, reads GAGVSQSPSNKVTEKGKDVELRCDPISGHTALYWYRQSLGQGLEFLIYFQGNSAPDKSGLPSDRFSAERTGGSVSTLTIQRTQQEDSAVYLCASSLVSAGYEQYFGPGTRLTVT.

This clone was detected only once. The rearrangement uses TRBV11-2 and TRBJ1-1; D may be TRBD1 (6 bases). Germline V gene lookup returns CDR1 SGHAT and CDR2 FQNNGV. This CDR3 is built from 15 residues. V dropped 7 bases and J dropped 4 bases, with 19 bases sitting between them. CDR3 protein: CASTLNAGAVTEAFF. In DNA, the CDR3 is TGTGCCAGCACCTTGAATGCGGGGGCAGTCACTGAAGCTTTCTTT.

J is TRBJ1-1 and V is TRBV7-9; the match to TRBD1 covers 7 bases. CDR1 and CDR2 from the germline V gene are SEHNR and FQNEAQ (reference sequence). CDR3 length equals 13 residues. The J segment lost 6 bases and the V segment lost 3 bases, leaving 4 bases of the junction unmatched. CDR3 nucleotide sequence: TGTGCCAGCAGCTTCGAGGGGGCCGCTGAAGCTTTCTTT. The encoded protein is CASSFEGAAEAFF.

The chain is built from TRBV29-1 and TRBJ1-2; the D is unclear. Germline V gene lookup returns CDR1 SQVTM and CDR2 ANQGSEA. Between the trimmed V and J ends, which lost 6 bases and 3 bases, there was a span of 11 bases. The CDR3 spans 12 residues. CDR3 nucleotides: TGCAGCGTACCTCGGGAAGACTATGGCTACACCTTC. It yields the protein CSVPREDYGYTF.

The CDR3 region is CATSDLMSGGQADTQYF. The CDR3 DNA reads as TGTGCCACCAGTGATTTAATGTCGGGGGGCCAAGCAGATACGCAGTATTTT. V gene TRBV24-1 combines with J gene TRBJ2-3; the D gene is possibly TRBD2 (7 bases). Between the trimmed V and J ends, which lost 1 base and 4 bases, there was a span of 17 bases. There are 17 residues in the CDR3. Germline V gene lookup returns CDR1 KGHDR and CDR2 SFDVKD.

V is TRBV18 and J is TRBJ2-7; TRBD1 might be the D (6 bases). V lost 2 bases and J lost 4, with 9 bases in between. Germline V lookup: CDR1 KGHSH, CDR2 LQKENI. This CDR3 contains 13 residues. The chain's CDR3 is CASSPSGQYEQYF. CDR3 nucleotides: TGTGCCAGCTCACCATCCGGACAGTACGAGCAGTACTTC.

The chain combines TRBV5-6 with TRBJ2-1, with D maybe TRBD2 (7 bases). Per the germline V gene, CDR1 is SGHDT and CDR2 is YYEEEE. The V and J ends lost 4 bases and 6 bases respectively, with 14 bases between them. The CDR3 consists of 14 residues. In DNA, the CDR3 is TGTGCCAGCAGCCGGAGGGGAGGGGGCAATGAGCAGTTCTTC. It translates to CASSRRGGGNEQFF.

The rearrangement links TRBV4-2 to TRBJ1-1; possible D gene TRBD1, 5 bases. Germline assignment: CDR1 LGHNA and CDR2 YNFKEQ. Trimming shortened V by 1 base and J by 3 bases, and 12 bases separated the two germline ends. The CDR3 extends over 15 amino acids. CDR3 region: CASSQAIAGDTEAFF. The CDR3 nucleotides are TGTGCCAGCAGCCAAGCCATTGCGGGGGACACTGAAGCTTTCTTT.

This clone was picked up one time. The V and J genes are TRBV19 and TRBJ2-3; unclear D gene. Germline CDR1 LNHDA, CDR2 SQIVND (reference sequence). The CDR3 loop spans 12 amino acids. Trimming shortened V by 8 bases and J by 0 bases, and 6 bases separated the two germline ends. CDR3 nucleotide sequence: TGTGCCAGTTCCGTCAGCACAGATACGCAGTATTTT. Its protein product is CASSVSTDTQYF.

CDR3 bases: TGTGCCAGCAGCTTAGGAAGGCAGGTGGTCTCTGGAAACACCATATATTTT. This encodes CASSLGRQVVSGNTIYF. The chain is built from TRBV7-9 and TRBJ1-3; D is uncertain. Germline-derived CDR1 and CDR2 are SEHNR and FQNEAQ (reference sequence). The CDR3 is 17 residues long. V lost 1 base, J lost 0 bases, and 13 bases lay in between. Full variable domain (outside the CDR3, taken from reference TRBV7-9 and TRBJ1-3): DTGVSQNPRHKITKRGQNVTFRCDPISEHNRLYWYRQTLGQGPEFLTYFQNEAQLEKSRLLSDRFSAERPKGSFSTLEIQRTEQGDSAMYLCASSLGRQVVSGNTIYFGEGSWLTVV.

The rearrangement links TRBV4-2 to TRBJ1-5; D is unclear. The germline V gene has CDR1 LGHNA and CDR2 YNFKEQ. V lost 2 bases and J 2 bases, leaving 10 bases between the germline ends. The CDR3 is 15 residues long. The DNA for the CDR3 is TGTGCCAGCAGCCAAAGCCCGAATGGCAATCAGCCCCAGCATTTT. Translation: CASSQSPNGNQPQHF.

The J gene is TRBJ2-5, the V gene TRBV4-2; possibly TRBD2 for D (6 bases). This CDR3 has 17 amino acids. Trimming stripped 4 bases from V and 2 bases from J, with 20 bases between. In germline, CDR1 is LGHNA, CDR2 YNFKEQ. CDR3 in amino acids: CASSPSWSGGHQETQYF. The CDR3 nucleotides are TGTGCCAGCAGCCCATCATGGAGCGGAGGGCATCAAGAGACCCAGTACTTC.

The CDR3 DNA sequence: TGTGCCAGCAGCGCTGGAATGGAGGCCGGGGAGCTGTTTTTT. Amino acid sequence: CASSAGMEAGELFF. The rearrangement uses TRBV5-8 and TRBJ2-2; maybe TRBD2 (5 bases). Trimming stripped 4 bases from V and 6 bases from J, with 13 bases between. From germline, CDR1 is SGHTS and CDR2 YDEGEE. The CDR3 consists of 14 residues.

This rearrangement joins TRBV5-5 to TRBJ1-1; TRBD1 is a possible D gene (6 bases). Germline V CDR1 and CDR2: SGHKS, YYEKEE (reference sequence). V was cut by 0 bases and J by 1 base, with 7 bases left in between. This CDR3 has 14 amino acids. The CDR3 sequence is CASSLATGNTEAFF. The CDR3 DNA follows: TGTGCCAGCAGCTTGGCGACAGGGAACACTGAAGCTTTCTTT. Using reference TRBV5-5 and TRBJ1-1 for the parts outside the CDR3, the full variable domain is DAGVTQSPTHLIKTRGQQVTLRCSPISGHKSVSWYQQVLGQGPQFIFQYYEKEERGRGNFPDRFSARQFPNYSSELNVNALLLGDSALYLCASSLATGNTEAFFGQGTRLTVV.